The source of this T cell receptor beta chain is a study of T-cell reconstitution after alpha-beta-depleted transplantation in children. The study, taken as a whole, reports: The main origin of T-cell counts and diversity one year after transplant was newly produced T cells. Roughly two months post-transplant, alpha-beta T cells reportedly originated from several hundred graft clones that had expanded. Diversity of TCRbeta at day 60 was high in some patients, arising from surviving recipient T cells and thymic progenitors.

Unique molecular identifiers were built into the TCRbeta library. Using its own MiXCR run on the PCR reads, TCRdb lists one record per CDR3 protein. The sample shows about 830,000 distinct CDR3 sequences, 16% of them seen only once. Germline trimming cut 5 bases from V and 9 bases from J; bases unmatched to any gene: 6. The CDR3 is 13 residues long. CDR1 and CDR2 from the germline V gene are SGHAT and FQDESV (reference sequence). Of note for this clonotype: Its antigen remains unidentified.

The starting material was PBMCs, mostly from graft donor cells, obtained 360 days after TCRalphabeta/CD19-depleted stem cell transplant. The sequence came from a male patient younger than 18 who had a stem cell transplant for acute lymphoblastic leukemia, so the T cells may come from the graft donor. The genes are TRBV11-1 and TRBJ2-1; TRBD1 agrees at 8 bases. CDR3 nucleotide sequence: TGTGCCAGCAGCCAAAAGACAGGGGCTGAGCAGTTCTTC. Protein sequence: CASSQKTGAEQFF.